A single sample is the source of the 22 T cell receptor beta chains below, sequenced in a study of blood T cell repertoires in COVID-19 (dated by TCRdb to about 2020). Library preparation employed the immunoSEQ multiplex PCR assay. Held by TCRdb, this immuneACCESS table contains in-frame sequences only and omits some clones. Under half of the omission traces to an unresolved V gene where checked; the cause of the rest is unknown. In this sample the table shows about 180,000 clones, roughly nine tenths of which occur a single time. Of the sample, approximately 2% falls within the top ten clones. Sequencing was carried out using peripheral blood. The receptors here all came from a man between 18 and 29 years old who had recovered from COVID-19.

This chain uses TRBV19 with TRBJ2-5, with 7 bases that match TRBD2. Germline CDR1 and CDR2: LNHDA and SQIVND (reference sequence). V lost 5 bases, J lost 2 bases, and 5 bases stayed unmatched. The CDR3 runs to 14 residues. CDR3 residues: CASSPRAGQETQYF. CDR3 bases: TGTGCCAGTAGTCCCCGAGCGGGACAAGAGACCCAGTACTTC.

The CDR3 reads CASSVAQGAVPHEQYF. DNA for the CDR3: TGTGCCAGCAGCGTGGCACAGGGGGCCGTCCCCCACGAGCAGTACTTC. V is TRBV9 and J is TRBJ2-7; 9 bases are a match to TRBD1. V lost 2 bases, J lost 5 bases, and 11 bases stayed unmatched. The CDR3 totals 16 residues. In germline, CDR1 is SGDLS, CDR2 YYNGEE.

The V gene is TRBV9, the J gene TRBJ2-1; D remains ambiguous. CDR3 size: 12 residues. Germline V gene data show CDR1 as SGDLS and CDR2 as YYNGEE. V lost 1 base and J lost 5, with 4 bases in between. The CDR3 DNA is TGTGCCAGCAGCGTATTAGACAATGAGCAGTTCTTC. This translates into CASSVLDNEQFF.

The chain combines TRBV29-1 with TRBJ1-1; tentatively, D is TRBD1 (5 bases). V shed 7 bases and J shed 1 base, with 13 bases lying between them. This CDR3 is built from 13 residues. Germline-derived CDR1 and CDR2 are SQVTM and ANQGSEA. The CDR3: CSGNRSPNTEAFF. The DNA of the CDR3 is TGCAGCGGAAACAGGTCCCCGAACACTGAAGCTTTCTTT.

The V gene is TRBV18, the J gene TRBJ2-1, with 8 bases aligning to TRBD2. Germline V gives CDR1 KGHSH, CDR2 LQKENI. V lost 3 bases, J lost 5 bases, and 12 bases stayed unmatched. This CDR3 spans 17 amino acids. CDR3 coding DNA: TGTGCCAGCTCACCGACAATACTACCGGGAGGGGACAATGAGCAGTTCTTC. This translates into CASSPTILPGGDNEQFF. Full variable domain (outside the CDR3, taken from reference TRBV18 and TRBJ2-1): NAGVMQNPRHLVRRRGQEARLRCSPMKGHSHVYWYRQLPEEGLKFMVYLQKENIIDESGMPKERFSAEFPKEGPSILRIQQVVRGDSAAYFCASSPTILPGGDNEQFFGPGTRLTVL.

CDR3 coding DNA: TGCGCCAGCAGCCAAGCCAGGGACAATCAGCCCCAGCATTTT. As protein: CASSQARDNQPQHF. The chain is built from TRBV4-3 and TRBJ1-5; D possibly corresponds to TRBD1 (5 bases). This CDR3 is built from 14 residues. Trimming cost V 1 base and J 3 bases, with 7 bases left between them. CDR1 is LGHNA, CDR2 YSLEER, per germline.

The chain links TRBV11-3 to TRBJ2-7; TRBD1 agrees at 9 bases. This CDR3 comprises 14 residues. In germline, CDR1 is SGHNT, CDR2 YENEEA. After removal of 5 bases from V and 4 bases from J, the junction contained 6 bases not matched to a gene. For the CDR3, the DNA is TGTGCCAGCAGCCCGGGACAGGGACGATACGAGCAGTACTTC. It is translated as CASSPGQGRYEQYF.

The rearrangement links TRBV28 to TRBJ2-5; 8 bases match TRBD2. V shed 7 bases, J shed 2 bases, and the junction held 9 bases outside the gene matches. The V gene's germline CDR1 is MDHEN and CDR2 SYDVKM. The CDR3 is 15 residues long. The CDR3 loop is CASTLAGRPQETQYF. The CDR3 coding sequence is TGTGCCAGCACCCTAGCGGGCAGGCCTCAAGAGACCCAGTACTTC.

CDR3 in DNA: TGTGCCAGCAGCCGTTCTGGGGGCTCAATGGGGGCTGGGGCCAACGTCCTGACTTTC. Amino acids: CASSRSGGSMGAGANVLTF. The V and J genes are TRBV16 and TRBJ2-6, with D possibly TRBD1 on 6 matching bases. V gave up 4 bases and J gave up 2 bases, with 21 bases separating them. Germline-derived CDR1 and CDR2 are KGHSY and FQNENV. The CDR3 is 19 amino acids.

The genes are TRBV2 and TRBJ2-7; 10 bases fit TRBD2. This CDR3 has 14 residues. The ends lost 5 bases at V and 4 bases at J; junction bases unmatched: 5. CDR1 and CDR2 (germline): SNHLY, FYNNEI. CDR3 region: CASSRASGSYEQYF. The CDR3 coding sequence is TGTGCCAGCAGTCGGGCTAGCGGGAGTTACGAGCAGTACTTC. The full variable domain, with the rest looked up from reference TRBV2 and TRBJ2-7, is EPEVTQTPSHQVTQMGQEVILRCVPISNHLYFYWYRQILGQKVEFLVSFYNNEISEKSEIFDDQFSVERPDGSNFTLKIRSTKLEDSAMYFCASSRASGSYEQYFGPGTRLTVT.

V usage is TRBV19 and J usage is TRBJ2-7, with D possibly matching TRBD2 (7 bases). Germline V gives CDR1 LNHDA, CDR2 SQIVND (reference sequence). V was trimmed by 3 bases and J by 5 bases, leaving 14 bases between them. This CDR3 is 14 amino acids long. The DNA of the CDR3 is TGTGCCAGTAGTATTTGGGGGGGCGTCGACGAGCAGTACTTC. Translation gives CASSIWGGVDEQYF.

The V gene is TRBV5-5, the J gene TRBJ2-7, with 9 bases aligning to TRBD1. The trim removed 3 bases at V and 6 bases at J, leaving 7 bases unmatched. The CDR3 length is 14 residues. Germline values: CDR1 SGHKS, CDR2 YYEKEE (reference sequence). CDR3 sequence: CASSSRDREGEQYF. CDR3 coding DNA: TGTGCCAGCAGCTCCCGGGACAGGGAGGGCGAGCAGTACTTC.

The chain carries TRBV28 and TRBJ1-5, with D tentatively TRBD1 (5 bases). Germline V gene data show CDR1 as MDHEN and CDR2 as SYDVKM. CDR3 length: 15 amino acids. The germline V and J ends were trimmed by 6 bases and 5 bases, with 17 bases remaining between them. The CDR3 spells CASRGEGRGYQPQHF. The CDR3 DNA sequence: TGTGCCAGCAGGGGGGAGGGGCGCGGTTATCAGCCCCAGCATTTT.

This clone turned up a few times. The chain combines TRBV11-3 with TRBJ2-3; D possibly corresponds to TRBD2 (5 bases). V was shortened by 0 bases and J by 4 bases, with 8 bases between the two germline ends. Per germline, CDR1 SGHNT and CDR2 YENEEA. The CDR3 is 14 residues long. CDR3 sequence (DNA): TGTGCCAGCAGCTTAGATCAGCGGTCAGATACGCAGTATTTT. Translating it yields CASSLDQRSDTQYF.

V is TRBV6-1 and J is TRBJ2-5; tentative D call: TRBD1 (5 bases). Germline-derived CDR1 and CDR2 are MNHNS and SASEGT. The CDR3 totals 20 residues. V was clipped by 2 bases and J by 3 bases, with 28 bases between them. The CDR3 bases are TGTGCCAGCAGTGAATATACGGGCAGGGCCTTCGCAATAACGGAAGAGACCCAGTACTTC. Its protein product is CASSEYTGRAFAITEETQYF.

V gene TRBV11-2 combines with J gene TRBJ2-7; D might be TRBD1 (6 bases). The germline V and J ends were trimmed by 1 base and 4 bases, with 14 bases remaining between them. Germline loops: CDR1 SGHAT, CDR2 FQNNGV. The CDR3 is 15 residues long. The CDR3 region has the DNA TGTGCCAGCAGCTTAGTTACCCCCCAGGGGTACGAGCAGTACTTC. As protein: CASSLVTPQGYEQYF.

V and J are TRBV5-6 and TRBJ1-2, with D perhaps matching TRBD1 (6 bases). In germline, CDR1 is SGHDT, CDR2 YYEEEE. This CDR3 is built from 14 residues. Trimming removed 2 bases at V and 3 bases at J, with 11 bases between. CDR3: CASSFLDRYYGYTF. The CDR3 region has the DNA TGTGCCAGCAGCTTTTTAGACAGGTACTATGGCTACACCTTC. The full variable domain, rest sourced from reference TRBV5-6 and TRBJ1-2, is DAGVTQSPTHLIKTRGQQVTLRCSPKSGHDTVSWYQQALGQGPQFIFQYYEEEERQRGNFPDRFSGHQFPNYSSELNVNALLLGDSALYLCASSFLDRYYGYTFGSGTRLTVV.

The genes are TRBV6-5 and TRBJ1-6, with D perhaps matching TRBD1 (6 bases). The CDR3 has 14 residues. The V gene's germline CDR1 is MNHEY and CDR2 SVGAGI. V gave up 4 bases and J gave up 7 bases, with 11 bases separating them. CDR3 sequence: CASSSRTANSPLHF. The CDR3 bases are TGTGCCAGCAGTTCCCGGACAGCCAATTCACCCCTCCACTTT.

The chain links TRBV9 to TRBJ2-3; a possible D gene is TRBD1 (5 bases). Germline CDR1 is SGDLS and CDR2 is YYNGEE. The V end was cut by 4 bases, the J end by 0 bases, with 9 bases between. This CDR3 comprises 14 residues. The CDR3 coding sequence is TGTGCCAGCAGCCAGGGCGTTAGCACAGATACGCAGTATTTT. The encoded protein is CASSQGVSTDTQYF.

This clone was counted once. This chain connects TRBV28 to TRBJ1-1; 7 positions agree with TRBD1. This CDR3 is built from 17 residues. The ends lost 4 bases at V and 1 base at J; junction bases unmatched: 12. In germline, CDR1 is MDHEN, CDR2 SYDVKM. The CDR3 DNA reads as TGTGCCAGCAGTTCACGACAGGGCGGTCCGGGGAACACTGAAGCTTTCTTT. Translating it yields CASSSRQGGPGNTEAFF.

The chain joins TRBV5-1 to TRBJ1-6; the D is unclear. The V gene's germline CDR1 is SGHRS and CDR2 YFSETQ. Trimming took 2 bases from V and 3 from J, leaving 12 bases between them. There are 16 residues in the CDR3. CDR3 nucleotides: TGCGCCAGCAGCTTAGGAGGCCTTAACTATAATTCACCCCTCCACTTT. As protein: CASSLGGLNYNSPLHF.

The chain employs TRBV27 and TRBJ2-7; TRBD1 agrees at 8 bases. The CDR3 has 15 amino acids. With 2 bases clipped from V and 1 base from J, the junction kept 4 bases outside the gene matches. Germline V gives CDR1 MNHEY, CDR2 SMNVEV (reference sequence). Here the CDR3 DNA reads TGTGCCAGCAGTTTAACAGGGGGTAGGTCCTACGAGCAGTACTTC. Translating gives CASSLTGGRSYEQYF.